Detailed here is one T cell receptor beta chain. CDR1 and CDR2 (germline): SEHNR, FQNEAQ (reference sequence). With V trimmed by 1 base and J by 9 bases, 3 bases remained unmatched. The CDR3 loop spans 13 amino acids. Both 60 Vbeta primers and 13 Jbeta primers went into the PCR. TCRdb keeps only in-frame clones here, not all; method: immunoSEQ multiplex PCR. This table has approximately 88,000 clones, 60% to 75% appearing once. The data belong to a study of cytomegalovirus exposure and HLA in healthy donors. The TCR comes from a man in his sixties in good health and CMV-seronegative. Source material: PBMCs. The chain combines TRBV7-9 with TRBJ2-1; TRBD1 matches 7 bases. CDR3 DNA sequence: TGTGCCAGCAGCTTAGATGGGACAGCTGAGCAGTTCTTC. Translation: CASSLDGTAEQFF.